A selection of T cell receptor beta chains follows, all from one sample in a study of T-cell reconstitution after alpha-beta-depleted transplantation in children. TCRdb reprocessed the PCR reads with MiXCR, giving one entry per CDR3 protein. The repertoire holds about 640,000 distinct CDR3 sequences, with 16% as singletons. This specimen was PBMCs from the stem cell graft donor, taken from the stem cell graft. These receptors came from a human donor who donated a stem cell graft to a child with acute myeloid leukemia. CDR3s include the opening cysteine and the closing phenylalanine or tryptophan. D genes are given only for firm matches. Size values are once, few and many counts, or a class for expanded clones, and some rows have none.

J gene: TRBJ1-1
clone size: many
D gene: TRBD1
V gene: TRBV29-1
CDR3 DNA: TGCAGCGTCGGACAGGGGAACACTGAAGCTTTCTTT
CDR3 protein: CSVGQGNTEAFF

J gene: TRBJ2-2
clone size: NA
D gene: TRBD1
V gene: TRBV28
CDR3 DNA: TGTGCCAGCAGTTCCTACCTCGACAGGGACATCGCGAACACCGGGGAGCTGTTTTTT
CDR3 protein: CASSSYLDRDIANTGELFF

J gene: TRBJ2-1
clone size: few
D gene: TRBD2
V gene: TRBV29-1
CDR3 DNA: TGCAGCGTGCCTAGCGGGGGAATCAATGAGCAGTTCTTC
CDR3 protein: CSVPSGGINEQFF

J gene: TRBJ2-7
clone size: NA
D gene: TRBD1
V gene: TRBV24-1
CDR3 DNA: TGTGCCACCAGGGGGACAGGGGGCAACGAGCAGTACTTC
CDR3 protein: CATRGTGGNEQYF

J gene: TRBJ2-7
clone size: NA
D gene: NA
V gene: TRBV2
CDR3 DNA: TGTGCCAGCAGTGGACCCTACGAGCAGTACTTC
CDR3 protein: CASSGPYEQYF

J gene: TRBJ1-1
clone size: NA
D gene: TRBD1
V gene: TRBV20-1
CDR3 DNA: TGCAGTGCTAGAGGGCTGACAGGGGGCGGACCTGAAGCTTTCTTT
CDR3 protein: CSARGLTGGGPEAFF

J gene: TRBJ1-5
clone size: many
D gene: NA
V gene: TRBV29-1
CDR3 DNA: TGCAGCGTTGGGCAAGGGGGGTCTGGGCCCCAGCATTTT
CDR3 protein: CSVGQGGSGPQHF

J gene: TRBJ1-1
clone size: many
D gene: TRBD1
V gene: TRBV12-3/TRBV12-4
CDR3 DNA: TGTGCCAGCAGTTTTGACAGGGGGCACGAAGCTTTCTTT
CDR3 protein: CASSFDRGHEAFF

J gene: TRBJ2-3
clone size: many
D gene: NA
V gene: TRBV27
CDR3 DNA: TGTGCCAGCAGCAAGGCGGAAAGCACAGATACGCAGTATTTT
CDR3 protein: CASSKAESTDTQYF

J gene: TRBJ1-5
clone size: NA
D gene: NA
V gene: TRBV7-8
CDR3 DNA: TGTGCCAGCAGCCGGCTAGGGTTTTCGGGCAATCAGCCCCAGCATTTT
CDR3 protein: CASSRLGFSGNQPQHF

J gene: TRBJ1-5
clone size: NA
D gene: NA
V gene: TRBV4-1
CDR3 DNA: TGCGCCAGCAGCCAAGAAGGGCAGGGGAGCAATCAGCCCCAGCATTTT
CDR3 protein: CASSQEGQGSNQPQHF

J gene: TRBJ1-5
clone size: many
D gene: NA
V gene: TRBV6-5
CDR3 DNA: TGTGCCAGCAGTACCGACGGGTATAGCAATCAGCCCCAGCATTTT
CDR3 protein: CASSTDGYSNQPQHF

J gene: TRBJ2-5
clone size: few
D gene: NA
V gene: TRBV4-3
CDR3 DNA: TGCGCCAGCAGCCAAGATCCCGGGAGAGGGGAGACCCAGTACTTC
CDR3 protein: CASSQDPGRGETQYF

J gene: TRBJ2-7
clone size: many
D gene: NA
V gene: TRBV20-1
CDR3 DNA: TGCAGTGCTAGAGATTCGGGACAATTGCTCAATTTCGAGCAGTACTTC
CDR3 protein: CSARDSGQLLNFEQYF

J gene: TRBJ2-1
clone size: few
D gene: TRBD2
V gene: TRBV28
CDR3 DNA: TGTGCCAGCAGTCGAGGGACTAGCGGGGGGCGGGACGAGCAGTTCTTC
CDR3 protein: CASSRGTSGGRDEQFF

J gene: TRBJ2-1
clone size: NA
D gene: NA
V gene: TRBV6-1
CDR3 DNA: TGTGCCAGCAGCCCTCCGGGATTAGCCTACAATGAGCAGTTCTTC
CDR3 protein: CASSPPGLAYNEQFF

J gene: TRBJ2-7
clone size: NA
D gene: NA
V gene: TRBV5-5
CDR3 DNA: TGTGCCAGCAGCTTGGCCCAGGGGACCCACTACGAGCAGTACTTC
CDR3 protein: CASSLAQGTHYEQYF

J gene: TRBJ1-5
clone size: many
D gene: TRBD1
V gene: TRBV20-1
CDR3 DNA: TGCAGTGCTAGAGAGGCCGGGACAGGGGTACGGATTCAGCCCCAGCATTTT
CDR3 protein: CSAREAGTGVRIQPQHF

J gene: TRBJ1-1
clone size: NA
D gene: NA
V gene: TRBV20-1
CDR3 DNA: TGCAGTGCTAGTGAGGGGGGCTCTGAAGCTTTCTTT
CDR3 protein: CSASEGGSEAFF

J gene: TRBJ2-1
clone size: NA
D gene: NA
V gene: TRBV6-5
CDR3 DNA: TGTGCCAGCAGCTCCTCGTGGGGGGCCTACAATGAGCAGTTCTTC
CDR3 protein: CASSSSWGAYNEQFF

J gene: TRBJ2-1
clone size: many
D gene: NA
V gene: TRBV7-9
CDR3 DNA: TGTGCCAGCAGCTTAGTATTAGGACAGCTCAACAATGAGCAGTTCTTC
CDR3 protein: CASSLVLGQLNNEQFF

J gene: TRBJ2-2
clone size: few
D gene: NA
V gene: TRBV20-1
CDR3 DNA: TGCAGTGCTCCTCCTCGGGCGGGCACCGGGGAGCTGTTTTTT
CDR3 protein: CSAPPRAGTGELFF

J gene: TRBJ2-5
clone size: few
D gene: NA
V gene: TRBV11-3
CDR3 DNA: TGTGCCAGCAGCACCGAGTGGGAGACCCAGTACTTC
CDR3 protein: CASSTEWETQYF

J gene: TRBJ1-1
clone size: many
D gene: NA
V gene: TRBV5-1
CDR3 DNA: TGCGCCAGCAGGATGGGAGGGGAAGGCATGAACACTGAAGCTTTCTTT
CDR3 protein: CASRMGGEGMNTEAFF

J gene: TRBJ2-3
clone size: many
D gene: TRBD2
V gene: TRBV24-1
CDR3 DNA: TGTGCCACCAGTGAAGACGGGTCGAGCGGGGGGAACACAGATACGCAGTATTTT
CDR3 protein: CATSEDGSSGGNTDTQYF

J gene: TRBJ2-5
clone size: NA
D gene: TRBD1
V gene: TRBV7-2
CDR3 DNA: TGTGCCAGCAGCTATACAGGGGGCGCCTTAGAGACCCAGTACTTC
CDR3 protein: CASSYTGGALETQYF

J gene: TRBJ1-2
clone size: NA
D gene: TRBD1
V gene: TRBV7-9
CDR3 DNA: TGTGCCAGCAGTCACACCACCTGGGACAGAAGCTATGGCTACACCTTC
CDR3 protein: CASSHTTWDRSYGYTF

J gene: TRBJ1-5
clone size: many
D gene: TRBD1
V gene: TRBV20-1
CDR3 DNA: TGCAGTGCTCGGCAGGGGGCTTATAGCAATCAGCCCCAGCATTTT
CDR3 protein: CSARQGAYSNQPQHF

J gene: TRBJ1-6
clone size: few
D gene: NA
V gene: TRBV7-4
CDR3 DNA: TGTGCCAGCAGCTTATTGGGGGCACCCCTCCACTTT
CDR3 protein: CASSLLGAPLHF

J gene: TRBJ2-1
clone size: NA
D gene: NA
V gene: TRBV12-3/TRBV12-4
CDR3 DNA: TGTGCCAGCAGTCGCGACCGGGACTTTCTCTACAATGAGCAGTTCTTC
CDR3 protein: CASSRDRDFLYNEQFF

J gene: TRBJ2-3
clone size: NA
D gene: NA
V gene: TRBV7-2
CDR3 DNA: TGTGCCAGCAGCCTCCGAGGACAGTTTTTGTCCACAGATACGCAGTATTTT
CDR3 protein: CASSLRGQFLSTDTQYF

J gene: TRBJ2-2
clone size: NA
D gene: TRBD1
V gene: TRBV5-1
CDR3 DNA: TGCGCCAGCAGCTTGTTAGTGACAGGGATCACCGGGGAGCTGTTTTTT
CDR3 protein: CASSLLVTGITGELFF

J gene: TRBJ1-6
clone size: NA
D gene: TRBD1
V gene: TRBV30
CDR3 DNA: TGTGCCTGCGGGGGAACAGGGGGTTCACCCCTCCACTTT
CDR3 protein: CACGGTGGSPLHF

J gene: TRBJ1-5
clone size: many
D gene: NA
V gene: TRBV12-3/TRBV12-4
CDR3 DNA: TGTGCCAGCAGCTTATCGGGGGATCAGCCCCAGCATTTT
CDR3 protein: CASSLSGDQPQHF

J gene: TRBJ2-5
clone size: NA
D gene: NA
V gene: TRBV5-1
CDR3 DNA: TGCGCCAGCAGCGCCCAAGGGACTCCTGAAGAGACCCAGTACTTC
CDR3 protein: CASSAQGTPEETQYF

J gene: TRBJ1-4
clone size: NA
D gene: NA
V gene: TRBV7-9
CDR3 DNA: TGTGCCAGCAGCGCGTCACAGGTTAACGCACTGTTTTTT
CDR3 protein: CASSASQVNALFF

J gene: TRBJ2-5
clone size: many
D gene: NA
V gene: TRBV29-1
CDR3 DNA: TGCAGCGTTGACTCGGGGAACCAAGAGACCCAGTACTTC
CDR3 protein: CSVDSGNQETQYF

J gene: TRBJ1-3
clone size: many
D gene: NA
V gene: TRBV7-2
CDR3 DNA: TGTGCCAGCAGCCCGGACAGTTTTGGAAACACCATATATTTT
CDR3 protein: CASSPDSFGNTIYF

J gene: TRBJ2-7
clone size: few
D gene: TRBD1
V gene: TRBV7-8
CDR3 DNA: TGTGCCAGCAGCTCGGGGACAGCGAACGAGCAGTACTTC
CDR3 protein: CASSSGTANEQYF

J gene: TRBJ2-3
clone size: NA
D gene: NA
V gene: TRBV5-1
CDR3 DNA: TGCGCCAGCAGCACCAGGGAGGCTAGAGATACGCAGTATTTT
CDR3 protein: CASSTREARDTQYF

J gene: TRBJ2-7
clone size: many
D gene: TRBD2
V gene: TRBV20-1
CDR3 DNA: TGCAGTGCTAGCCTAGCGGGGCCGCTGGGGCAGTACTTC
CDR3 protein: CSASLAGPLGQYF

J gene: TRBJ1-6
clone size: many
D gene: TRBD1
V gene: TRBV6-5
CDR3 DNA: TGTGCCAGCACCGGACAGGGAGTTGGCAACTCACCCCTCCACTTT
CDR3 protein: CASTGQGVGNSPLHF

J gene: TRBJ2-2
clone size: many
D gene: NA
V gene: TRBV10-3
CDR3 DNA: TGTGCCATCAGGGGGCCAGTTTCCGGGGAGCTGTTTTTT
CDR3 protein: CAIRGPVSGELFF

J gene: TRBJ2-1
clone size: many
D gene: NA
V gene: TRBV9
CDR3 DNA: TGTGCCAGCAGCGAACAGGGGGGGAATGAGCAGTTCTTC
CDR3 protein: CASSEQGGNEQFF

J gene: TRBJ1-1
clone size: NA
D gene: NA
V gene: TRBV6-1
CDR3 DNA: TGTGCCAGCAGTGAAGGAGCGCACCCCCTCAGGAACACTGAAGCTTTCTTT
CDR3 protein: CASSEGAHPLRNTEAFF

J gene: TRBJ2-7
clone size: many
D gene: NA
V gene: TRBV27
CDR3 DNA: TGTGCCAGCAGTTCCCGACAACTCTCCTACGAGCAGTACTTC
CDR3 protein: CASSSRQLSYEQYF

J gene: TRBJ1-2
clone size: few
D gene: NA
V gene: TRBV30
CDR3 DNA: TGTGCCTGGAGTTCGACACCGAACTATGGCTACACCTTC
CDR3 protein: CAWSSTPNYGYTF

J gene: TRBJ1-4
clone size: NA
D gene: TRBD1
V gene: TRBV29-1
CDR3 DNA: TGCAGCGTTCGGGACAGGGAAGAAAAACTGTTTTTT
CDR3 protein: CSVRDREEKLFF

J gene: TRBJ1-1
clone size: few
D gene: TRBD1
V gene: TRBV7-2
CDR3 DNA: TGTGCCAGCAGCTTAGTGCCAGGGGGGTTCGTGGACACTGAAGCTTTCTTT
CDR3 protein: CASSLVPGGFVDTEAFF

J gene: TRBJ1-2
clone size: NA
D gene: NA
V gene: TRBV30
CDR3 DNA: TGTGCACCCTCAGGGGCCTGCTATGGCTACACCTTC
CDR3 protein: CAPSGACYGYTF

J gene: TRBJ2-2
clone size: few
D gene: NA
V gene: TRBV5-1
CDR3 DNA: TGCGCCAGCAGCTTACAGGTCGCGAACACCGGGGAGCTGTTTTTT
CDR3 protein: CASSLQVANTGELFF

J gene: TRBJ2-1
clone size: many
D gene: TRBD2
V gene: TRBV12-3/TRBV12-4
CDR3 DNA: TGTGCCAGCAGTTACGGGGGGGCCAATGAGCAGTTCTTC
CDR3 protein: CASSYGGANEQFF

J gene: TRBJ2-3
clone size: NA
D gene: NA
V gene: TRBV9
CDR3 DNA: TGTGCCAGCAGCCCTCTAGCCCAAGATACGCAGTATTTT
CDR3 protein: CASSPLAQDTQYF